One TCR beta chain is described in this entry. Its antigen is currently unknown. Here immunoSEQ multiplex PCR was the method, and the copy in TCRdb shows in-frame clones only, minus some. The sample consists of around 55,000 clones, more than 80% of them appearing once. The data derive from a study of cytomegalovirus exposure and HLA in healthy donors. Study summary: The platform used for the approximately 130 validation repertoires matched that of the 600 to 800 first-cohort repertoires, a later analysis reported. Findings and limits, study-wide: In a later analysis, first-cohort TCR clusters were found to tend to co-occur in the 130 or so validation repertoires. Rarity marked most TCR sequences, yet some public TCRs occurred in many donors.

The specimen was PBMCs. The receptor was derived from a man between 18 and 29 years old in good health and CMV-seronegative.

CDR3 DNA: TGTGCCAGCAGCCTTGGACTGGCCAGCTCCTACGAGCAGTACTTC. Protein product: CASSLGLASSYEQYF. The chain uses TRBV7-2 and TRBJ2-7; tentatively, D is TRBD2 (5 bases). The germline V gene has CDR1 SGHTA and CDR2 FQGNSA. The CDR3 spans 15 residues. Trimming left V 5 bases short and J 0 bases short, with 14 bases between.